This T cell receptor beta chain is drawn from a study of blood T cell repertoires in COVID-19. Study-wide context: Both acute and convalescent COVID-19 samples were obtained from the United States, Italy and Spain.

The authors' processing: Amplification from reference gene primers served as the basis for estimated nucleated cell counts. Assay: immunoSEQ multiplex PCR; the TCRdb copy retains only in-frame clones and omits some. The D gene and trimming were derived from the DNA, and the V and J assignments and clone size from that table. The sample has under 200,000 clones, approximately 80% seen once. V lost 6 bases to trimming and J lost 7 bases; unmatched junction nucleotides: 3. This CDR3 region has 11 residues. Germline V gives CDR1 DFQATT, CDR2 SNEGSKA (reference sequence). Sequencing input: peripheral blood. The source is a man aged 60 to 69 with acute or convalescent COVID-19. The chain carries TRBV20-1 and TRBJ2-1; 7 bases agree with TRBD2. CDR3 in amino acids: CSAGTNNEQFF. CDR3 sequence (DNA): TGCAGTGCAGGGACTAATAATGAGCAGTTCTTC.